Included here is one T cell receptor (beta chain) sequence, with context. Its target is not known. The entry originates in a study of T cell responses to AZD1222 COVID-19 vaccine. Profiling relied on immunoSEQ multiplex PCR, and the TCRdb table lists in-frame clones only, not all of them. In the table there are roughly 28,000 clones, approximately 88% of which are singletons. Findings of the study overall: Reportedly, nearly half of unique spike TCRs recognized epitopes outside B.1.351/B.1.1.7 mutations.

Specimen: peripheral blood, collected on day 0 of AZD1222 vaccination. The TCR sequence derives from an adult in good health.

The CDR3 here is CASSSSALTGGGGYGYTF. The CDR3 DNA reads TGTGCCAGCAGTTCGTCGGCCTTGACAGGGGGCGGCGGCTATGGCTACACCTTC. The chain recombines TRBV28 with TRBJ1-2, with 10 bases identical to TRBD1. The junction had 15 bases not matched to a gene; V was cut back by 4 bases and J by 4 bases. This CDR3 region has 18 residues. Germline V gene lookup returns CDR1 MDHEN and CDR2 SYDVKM.